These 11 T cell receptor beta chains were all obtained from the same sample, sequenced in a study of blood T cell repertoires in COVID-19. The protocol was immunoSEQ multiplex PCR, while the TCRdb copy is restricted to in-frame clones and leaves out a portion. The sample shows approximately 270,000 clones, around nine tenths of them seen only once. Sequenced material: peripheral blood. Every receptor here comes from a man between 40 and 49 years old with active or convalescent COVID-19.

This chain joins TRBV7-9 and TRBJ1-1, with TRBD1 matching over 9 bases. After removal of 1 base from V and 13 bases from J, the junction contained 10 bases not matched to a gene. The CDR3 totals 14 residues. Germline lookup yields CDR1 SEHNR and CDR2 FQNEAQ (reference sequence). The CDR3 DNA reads TGTGCCAGCAGCTTAGGAGATTGGGACAGGGACGGTTTCTTT. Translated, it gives CASSLGDWDRDGFF. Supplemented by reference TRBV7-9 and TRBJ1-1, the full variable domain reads DTGVSQNPRHKITKRGQNVTFRCDPISEHNRLYWYRQTLGQGPEFLTYFQNEAQLEKSRLLSDRFSAERPKGSFSTLEIQRTEQGDSAMYLCASSLGDWDRDGFFGQGTRLTVV.

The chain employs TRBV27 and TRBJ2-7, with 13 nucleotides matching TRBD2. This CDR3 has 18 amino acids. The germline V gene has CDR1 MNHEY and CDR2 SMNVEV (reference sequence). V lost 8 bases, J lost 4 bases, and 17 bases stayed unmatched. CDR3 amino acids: CASVGAGLAGSVGYEQYF. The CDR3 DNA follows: TGTGCCAGCGTGGGAGCGGGACTAGCGGGGAGTGTGGGATACGAGCAGTACTTC.

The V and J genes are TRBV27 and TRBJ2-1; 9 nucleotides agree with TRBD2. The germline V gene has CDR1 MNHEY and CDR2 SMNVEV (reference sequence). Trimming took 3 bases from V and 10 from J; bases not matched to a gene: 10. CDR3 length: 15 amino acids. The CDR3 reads CASSFLGTSRREQFF. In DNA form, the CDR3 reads TGTGCCAGCAGTTTCCTAGGGACTAGCCGTCGGGAGCAGTTCTTC.

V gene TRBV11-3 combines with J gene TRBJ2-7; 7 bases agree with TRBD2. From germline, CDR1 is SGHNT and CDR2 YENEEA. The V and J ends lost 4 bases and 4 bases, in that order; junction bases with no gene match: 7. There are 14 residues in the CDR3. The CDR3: CASSWLADVYEQYF. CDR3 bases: TGTGCCAGCAGCTGGCTAGCGGATGTGTACGAGCAGTACTTC.

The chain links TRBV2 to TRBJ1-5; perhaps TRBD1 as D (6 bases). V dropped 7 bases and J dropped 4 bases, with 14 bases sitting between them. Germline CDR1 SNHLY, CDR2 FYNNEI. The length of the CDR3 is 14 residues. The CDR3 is CASMMDSLNQPQHF. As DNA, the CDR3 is TGTGCCAGCATGATGGACAGCCTTAATCAGCCCCAGCATTTT.

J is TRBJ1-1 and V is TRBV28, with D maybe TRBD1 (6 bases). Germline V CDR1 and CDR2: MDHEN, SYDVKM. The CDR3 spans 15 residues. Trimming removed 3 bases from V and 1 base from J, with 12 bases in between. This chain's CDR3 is CASSLVHRANTEAFF. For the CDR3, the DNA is TGTGCCAGCAGTTTGGTCCACAGGGCGAACACTGAAGCTTTCTTT. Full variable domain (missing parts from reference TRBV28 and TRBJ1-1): DVKVTQSSRYLVKRTGEKVFLECVQDMDHENMFWYRQDPGLGLRLIYFSYDVKMKEKGDIPEGYSVSREKKERFSLILESASTNQTSMYLCASSLVHRANTEAFFGQGTRLTVV.

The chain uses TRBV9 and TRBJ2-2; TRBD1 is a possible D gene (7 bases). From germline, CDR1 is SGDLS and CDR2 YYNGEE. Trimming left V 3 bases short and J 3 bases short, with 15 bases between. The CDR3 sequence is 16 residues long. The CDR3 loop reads CASSAQGGRDTGELFF. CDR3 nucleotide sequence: TGTGCCAGCAGCGCCCAGGGGGGCCGGGACACCGGGGAGCTGTTTTTT.

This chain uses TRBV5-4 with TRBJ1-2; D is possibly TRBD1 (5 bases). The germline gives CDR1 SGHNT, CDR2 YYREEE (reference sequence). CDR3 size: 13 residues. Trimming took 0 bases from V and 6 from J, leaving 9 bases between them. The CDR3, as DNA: TGTGCCAGCAGCTTGGACAGGCGAGATGGCTACACCTTC. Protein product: CASSLDRRDGYTF.

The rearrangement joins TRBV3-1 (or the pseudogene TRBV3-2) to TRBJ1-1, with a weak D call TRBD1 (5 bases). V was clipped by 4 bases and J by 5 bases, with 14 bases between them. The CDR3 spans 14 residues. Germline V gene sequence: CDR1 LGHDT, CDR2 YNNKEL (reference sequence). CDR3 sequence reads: CASSLKAGLTEAFF. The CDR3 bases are TGTGCCAGCAGCCTAAAAGCAGGGTTGACTGAAGCTTTCTTT.

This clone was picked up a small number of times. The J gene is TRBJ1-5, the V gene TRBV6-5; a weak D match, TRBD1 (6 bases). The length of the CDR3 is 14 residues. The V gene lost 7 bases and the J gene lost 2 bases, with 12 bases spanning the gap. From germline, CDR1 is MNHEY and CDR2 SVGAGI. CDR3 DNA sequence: TGTGCCAGCAACTCAGGGGCTGGCAATCAGCCCCAGCATTTT. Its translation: CASNSGAGNQPQHF.

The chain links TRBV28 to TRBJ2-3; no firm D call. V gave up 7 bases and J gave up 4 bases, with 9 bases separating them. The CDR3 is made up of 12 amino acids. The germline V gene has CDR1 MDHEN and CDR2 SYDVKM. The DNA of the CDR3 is TGTGCCAGCACCCCGGGTGCAGATACGCAGTATTTT. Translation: CASTPGADTQYF.